This T cell receptor beta chain stems from a study of blood T cell repertoires in COVID-19. This CDR3 contains 16 residues. Germline loops: CDR1 KGHSH, CDR2 LQKENI. The J segment lost 2 bases and the V segment lost 1 base, leaving 3 bases of the junction unmatched. In the source study's methods: Amplifying reference gene primers gave estimates of nucleated cell counts. Only in-frame clones appear in the TCRdb table, and some are missing; sequencing was by immunoSEQ multiplex PCR. V and J calls plus clone size are reproduced from that table; the DNA served to infer D and trimming. The sample has some 70,000 clones; around nine tenths are singletons.

V usage is TRBV18 and J usage is TRBJ2-7, with 12 bases identical to TRBD2. The receptor was isolated from a man in his 70s with active or convalescent COVID-19. The sequenced sample was peripheral blood. The CDR3 is CASSPLTSGSTYEQYF. CDR3 DNA sequence: TGTGCCAGCTCACCACTGACTAGCGGGAGTACCTACGAGCAGTACTTC.